The T cell receptor (beta chain) under discussion was sequenced for a study of cytomegalovirus exposure and HLA in healthy donors. Study results and caveats: Across donors, sequencing depth was assumed by presence/absence analyses to be roughly uniform.

It was with 60 Vbeta and 13 Jbeta primers that the PCR ran. The table came from immunoSEQ multiplex PCR; TCRdb's copy has only in-frame clones and leaves some out. The table lists about 180,000 clones, over 70% of them singletons. With respect to this clone: Its specificity is unknown.

The CDR3 is 16 residues long. From germline, CDR1 is MNHNS and CDR2 SASEGT. V dropped 4 bases and J dropped 1 base, with 14 bases sitting between them. This clonotype originated in a woman in her fifties or sixties in good health and CMV-seropositive. Sequences were obtained from PBMCs. V is TRBV6-1 and J is TRBJ2-4; D is unresolved. The CDR3 protein is CASSGASTVAKNIQYF. CDR3 bases: TGTGCCAGCAGTGGAGCCTCTACGGTGGCCAAAAACATTCAGTACTTC.